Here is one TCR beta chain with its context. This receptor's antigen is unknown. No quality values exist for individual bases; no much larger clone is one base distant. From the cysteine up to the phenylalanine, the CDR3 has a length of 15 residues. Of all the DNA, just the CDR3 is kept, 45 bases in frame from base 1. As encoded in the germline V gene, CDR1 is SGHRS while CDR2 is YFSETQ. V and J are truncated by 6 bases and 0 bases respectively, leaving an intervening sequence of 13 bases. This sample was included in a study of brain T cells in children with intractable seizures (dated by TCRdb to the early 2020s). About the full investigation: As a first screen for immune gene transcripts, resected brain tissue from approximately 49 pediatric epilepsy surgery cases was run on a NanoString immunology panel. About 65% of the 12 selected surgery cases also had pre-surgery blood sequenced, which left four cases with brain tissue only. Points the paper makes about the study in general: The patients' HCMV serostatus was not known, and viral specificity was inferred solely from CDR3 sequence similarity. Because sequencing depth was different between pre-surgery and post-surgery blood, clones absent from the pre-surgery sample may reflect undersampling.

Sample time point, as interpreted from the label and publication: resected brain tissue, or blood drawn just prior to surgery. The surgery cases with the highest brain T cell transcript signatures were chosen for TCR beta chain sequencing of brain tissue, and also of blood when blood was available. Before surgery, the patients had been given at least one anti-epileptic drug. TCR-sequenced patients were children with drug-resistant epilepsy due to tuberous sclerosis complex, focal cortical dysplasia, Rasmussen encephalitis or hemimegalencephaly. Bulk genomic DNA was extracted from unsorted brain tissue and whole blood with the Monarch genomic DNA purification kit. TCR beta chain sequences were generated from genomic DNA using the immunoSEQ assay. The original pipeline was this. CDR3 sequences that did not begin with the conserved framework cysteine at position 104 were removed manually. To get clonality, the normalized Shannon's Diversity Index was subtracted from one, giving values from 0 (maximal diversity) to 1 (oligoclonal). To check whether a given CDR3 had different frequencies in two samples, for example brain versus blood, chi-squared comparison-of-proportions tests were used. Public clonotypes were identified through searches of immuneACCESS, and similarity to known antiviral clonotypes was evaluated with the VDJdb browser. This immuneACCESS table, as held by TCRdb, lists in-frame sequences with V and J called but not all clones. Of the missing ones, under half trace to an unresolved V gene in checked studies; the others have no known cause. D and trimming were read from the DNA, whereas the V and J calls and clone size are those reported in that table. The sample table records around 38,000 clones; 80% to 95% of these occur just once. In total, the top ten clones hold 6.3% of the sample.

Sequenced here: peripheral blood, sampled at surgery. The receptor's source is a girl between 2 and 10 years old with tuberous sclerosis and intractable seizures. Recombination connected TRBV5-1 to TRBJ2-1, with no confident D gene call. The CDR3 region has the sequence CASTFDLSSYNEQFF. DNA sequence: TGCGCCAGCACCTTCGACCTGAGCTCCTACAATGAGCAGTTCTTC.